This entry lists 25 T cell receptor beta chains sequenced from one sample in a study of blood T cell repertoires in COVID-19. Assay: immunoSEQ multiplex PCR; the TCRdb copy retains only in-frame clones and omits some. The table lists some 89,000 clones, approximately 76% of them singletons. Sequenced sample: peripheral blood. The receptors stem from a man in his 70s with acute or convalescent COVID-19.

In this sample, this clone turned up a few times. Distinct nucleotide sequences in the sample also encode this CDR3. The chain is built from TRBV10-3 and TRBJ1-5; 7 positions match TRBD1. The junction had 1 base not matched to a gene; V was cut back by 5 bases and J by 0 bases. Germline V gene data show CDR1 as ENHRY and CDR2 as SYGVKD. This CDR3 region has 14 residues. CDR3 nucleotide sequence: TGTGCCATCAGTCAGGGGGATAGCAATCAGCCCCAGCATTTT. It translates to CAISQGDSNQPQHF.

V gene TRBV2 combines with J gene TRBJ2-2, with 7 bases matching TRBD2. The CDR3 covers 14 residues. The germline gives CDR1 SNHLY, CDR2 FYNNEI. Unmatched junction bases numbered 4, after V lost 7 bases and J lost 2 bases. CDR3 loop: CASTSGKNTGELFF. In DNA form, the CDR3 reads TGTGCCAGCACCAGCGGGAAAAACACCGGGGAGCTGTTTTTT.

This chain joins TRBV30 and TRBJ1-3, with a weak D call TRBD1 (5 bases). V was cut by 2 bases and J by 1 base, with 18 bases left in between. Germline loops: CDR1 GTSNPN, CDR2 SVGIG (reference sequence). This CDR3 has 17 residues. The CDR3 reads CAWSKTAAGVSGNTIYF. CDR3 DNA: TGTGCCTGGAGTAAGACAGCGGCGGGGGTTTCTGGAAACACCATATATTTT.

The rearrangement links TRBV27 to TRBJ1-1; 7 bases agree with TRBD1. This CDR3 comprises 14 residues. J was trimmed by 3 bases and V by 2 bases; bases with no gene match: 3. The germline gives CDR1 MNHEY, CDR2 SMNVEV (reference sequence). CDR3 loop: CASSLSTGDTEAFF. CDR3 bases: TGTGCCAGCAGTTTAAGCACAGGGGACACTGAAGCTTTCTTT.

This clone was counted a few times. V and J are TRBV7-2 and TRBJ1-1; tentative D call: TRBD1 (5 bases). Germline V gene data show CDR1 as SGHTA and CDR2 as FQGNSA. V lost 3 bases, J lost 1 base, and 15 bases lay in between. This CDR3 is 16 amino acids long. The CDR3 sequence: CASSFTAGRGNTEAFF. In nucleotides, the CDR3 is TGTGCCAGCAGCTTTACTGCGGGACGGGGGAACACTGAAGCTTTCTTT. Complete variable domain (other parts from reference TRBV7-2 and TRBJ1-1): GAGVSQSPSNKVTEKGKDVELRCDPISGHTALYWYRQSLGQGLEFLIYFQGNSAPDKSGLPSDRFSAERTGGSVSTLTIQRTQQEDSAVYLCASSFTAGRGNTEAFFGQGTRLTVV.

The V gene is TRBV6-5, the J gene TRBJ2-5; 7 bases align to TRBD1. V was pared by 6 bases and J by 5 bases, with 12 bases of the junction left unmatched. Germline loops: CDR1 MNHEY, CDR2 SVGAGI. CDR3 length equals 15 residues. The CDR3 DNA is TGTGCCAGCAGATACCGGGACAGCGAGTGGGAGACCCAGTACTTC. Translation gives CASRYRDSEWETQYF.

This rearrangement joins TRBV7-6 to TRBJ1-6, with 9 bases that match TRBD1. CDR1 is SGHVS and CDR2 is FNYEAQ in the germline V gene. J gave up 9 bases and V 1 base, and 4 bases lay outside the gene matches. This CDR3 contains 15 residues. This CDR3 is CASSLGQGDASPLHF. The CDR3 DNA reads TGTGCCAGCAGCTTAGGACAGGGGGACGCTTCACCCCTCCACTTT.

This clone was seen a single time. The rearrangement links TRBV20-1 to TRBJ2-2; TRBD1 is a possible D gene (6 bases). This CDR3 is 17 amino acids long. Germline V lookup: CDR1 DFQATT, CDR2 SNEGSKA (reference sequence). V dropped 3 bases and J dropped 0 bases, with 17 bases sitting between them. For the CDR3, the DNA is TGCAGTGCTAGTGACTTTTTGGGGGCTTCGAACACCGGGGAGCTGTTTTTT. Its protein product is CSASDFLGASNTGELFF.

The CDR3 DNA reads TGCAGCGTTTTGGCGGGGGTCCACGGCTACACCTTC. Translating gives CSVLAGVHGYTF. The chain is built from TRBV29-1 and TRBJ1-2; possibly TRBD1 for D (5 bases). The germline gives CDR1 SQVTM, CDR2 ANQGSEA. The V end lost 5 bases, the J end lost 8 bases, and 15 bases lay between the germline ends. The CDR3 totals 12 residues. The full variable domain, in which reference TRBV29-1 and TRBJ1-2 provide the parts outside the CDR3, is SAVISQKPSRDICQRGTSLTIQCQVDSQVTMMFWYRQQPGQSLTLIATANQGSEATYESGFVIDKFPISRPNLTFSTLTVSNMSPEDSSIYLCSVLAGVHGYTFGSGTRLTVV.

The rearrangement links TRBV11-2 to TRBJ2-7; D may be TRBD1 (6 bases). The V and J ends lost 5 bases and 3 bases respectively, with 17 bases between them. Germline CDR1 is SGHAT and CDR2 is FQNNGV. The CDR3 has 15 residues. The CDR3 spells CASSLPPTGIYEQYF. The CDR3 coding sequence is TGTGCCAGCAGCCTCCCCCCGACAGGAATCTACGAGCAGTACTTC.

This clone appeared a few times. The chain couples TRBV28 to TRBJ1-2; TRBD1 matches at 7 bases. Germline assignment: CDR1 MDHEN and CDR2 SYDVKM. The CDR3 extends over 15 amino acids. V lost 2 bases to trimming and J lost 7 bases; unmatched junction nucleotides: 10. CDR3 protein: CASSLNLQGFRGYTF. CDR3 nucleotide sequence: TGTGCCAGCAGTTTAAACTTACAGGGGTTCCGTGGCTACACCTTC.

The chain links TRBV6-5 to TRBJ2-2, with D possibly matching TRBD1 (5 bases). There are 14 residues in the CDR3. Germline V gene data show CDR1 as MNHEY and CDR2 as SVGAGI. V was cut by 7 bases and J by 2 bases, with 11 bases left in between. This CDR3 is CASTRTYNTGELFF. In nucleotides, the CDR3 is TGTGCCAGCACAAGGACATACAACACCGGGGAGCTGTTTTTT.

DNA for the CDR3: TGTGCCATCGGAGACCACAGGGTCTCCAACACTGAAGCTTTCTTT. Translated, it gives CAIGDHRVSNTEAFF. The V and J genes are TRBV10-3 and TRBJ1-1, with a weak D call TRBD1 (6 bases). Trimming shortened V by 8 bases and J by 2 bases, and 18 bases separated the two germline ends. The CDR3 runs to 15 residues. Looked up from germline, CDR1 is ENHRY and CDR2 is SYGVKD.

The rearrangement joins TRBV7-9 to TRBJ2-7; D is perhaps TRBD2 (6 bases). The length of the CDR3 is 14 residues. V was trimmed by 3 bases and J by 0 bases, leaving 9 bases between them. The germline V gene has CDR1 SEHNR and CDR2 FQNEAQ (reference sequence). The CDR3 here is CASSFGGSSYEQYV. For the CDR3, the DNA is TGTGCCAGCAGCTTTGGAGGGAGCTCCTACGAGCAGTACGTC.

CDR3 residues: CASSLIPGTSGEETQYF. The CDR3 DNA sequence: TGCGCCAGCAGCTTGATACCCGGGACTAGCGGGGAAGAGACCCAGTACTTC. The J gene is TRBJ2-5, the V gene TRBV5-1; 13 bases line up with TRBD2. CDR3 length equals 17 residues. V shed 1 base, J shed 3 bases, and the junction held 6 bases outside the gene matches. From germline, CDR1 is SGHRS and CDR2 YFSETQ. The full variable domain, its missing parts supplied by reference TRBV5-1 and TRBJ2-5, is KAGVTQTPRYLIKTRGQQVTLSCSPISGHRSVSWYQQTPGQGLQFLFEYFSETQRNKGNFPGRFSGRQFSNSRSEMNVSTLELGDSALYLCASSLIPGTSGEETQYFGPGTRLLVL.

The table lists this clone with a count of one. The chain employs TRBV6-1 and TRBJ1-4, with a weak D call TRBD1 (6 bases). The CDR3 has 17 amino acids. Trimming removed 4 bases from V and 0 bases from J, with 15 bases in between. Germline CDR1 MNHNS, CDR2 SASEGT. The CDR3 region has the DNA TGTGCCAGCAGTGCCATAACAGGGTTTTCAACTAATGAAAAACTGTTTTTT. Translation gives CASSAITGFSTNEKLFF.

The chain employs TRBV2 and TRBJ2-3; D possibly corresponds to TRBD2 (7 bases). This CDR3 is built from 14 residues. Trimming pared 4 bases from V and 3 bases from J, leaving 11 bases between. Germline CDR1 SNHLY, CDR2 FYNNEI. The CDR3 nucleotides read TGTGCCAGCAGTGTAGGGAGGGGGACAGATACGCAGTATTTT. Amino acid sequence: CASSVGRGTDTQYF.

The chain carries TRBV6-5 and TRBJ2-5; the D gene is possibly TRBD2 (5 bases). Trimming took off 0 bases at V and 3 bases at J, with 5 bases between the two ends. Germline V gene sequence: CDR1 MNHEY, CDR2 SVGAGI. The CDR3 runs 13 residues. This chain's CDR3 is CASSYSEEETQYF. The CDR3 bases are TGTGCCAGCAGTTACTCGGAGGAAGAGACCCAGTACTTC.

V gene TRBV12-3 or TRBV12-4 combines with J gene TRBJ1-1, with TRBD1 as a possible D gene (5 bases). The CDR3 length is 13 residues. Trimming pared 4 bases from V and 5 bases from J, leaving 11 bases between. CDR3 sequence (DNA): TGTGCCAGCAGTTCCGGGGGATGGACTGAAGCTTTCTTT. Its translation is CASSSGGWTEAFF.

The V and J genes are TRBV7-9 and TRBJ2-7; possibly TRBD1 for D (6 bases). V was cut by 2 bases and J by 4 bases, with 18 bases left in between. The length of the CDR3 is 16 residues. The germline CDR1 and CDR2 sequences are SEHNR and FQNEAQ (reference sequence). The CDR3 DNA is TGTGCCAGCAGCTTACCTCAGCCGGACAGTATATACGAGCAGTACTTC. It translates to CASSLPQPDSIYEQYF.

The rearrangement links TRBV28 to TRBJ2-1; D perhaps matches TRBD2 (5 bases). The CDR3 extends over 13 amino acids. Trimming shortened V by 1 base and J by 13 bases, and 14 bases separated the two germline ends. The germline gives CDR1 MDHEN, CDR2 SYDVKM. The CDR3 bases are TGTGCCAGCAGTTTATCGCAGACCCGGGAACAGTTCTTC. Translated, it gives CASSLSQTREQFF.

J is TRBJ2-1 and V is TRBV19, with D unclear. Trimming took 0 bases from V and 4 from J, leaving 4 bases between them. The CDR3 covers 13 residues. The germline V gene encodes CDR1 LNHDA and CDR2 SQIVND (reference sequence). CDR3: CASSIDRYNEQFF. The CDR3 DNA reads as TGTGCCAGTAGTATAGACAGGTACAATGAGCAGTTCTTC.

V and J are TRBV18 and TRBJ2-7; TRBD1 aligns across 8 bases. V trimming: 4 bases; J trimming: 3 bases; junction bases outside the gene matches: 5. This CDR3 region has 14 residues. CDR1 and CDR2 (germline): KGHSH, LQKENI. CDR3 coding DNA: TGTGCCAGCTCACTACCGGGACAGGACTACGAGCAGTACTTC. This sequence encodes CASSLPGQDYEQYF.

V usage is TRBV24-1 and J usage is TRBJ2-6; a weak D match, TRBD1 (5 bases). The V and J ends lost 2 bases and 18 bases respectively, with 10 bases between them. The germline V gene encodes CDR1 KGHDR and CDR2 SFDVKD. This CDR3 contains 11 residues. CDR3 DNA sequence: TGTGCCACCAGTGATTCAGGGCGGTGGACTTTC. The encoded protein is CATSDSGRWTF.

The chain uses TRBV5-1 and TRBJ2-1; D ambiguous. Germline CDR1 is SGHRS and CDR2 is YFSETQ. This CDR3 has 12 residues. V was trimmed by 0 bases and J by 8 bases, leaving 6 bases between them. CDR3 in amino acids: CASSLAGDEQFF. The DNA of the CDR3 is TGCGCCAGCAGCTTGGCCGGAGATGAGCAGTTCTTC.